This TCR beta chain was sequenced during a study of OX40 agonist ivuxolimab in advanced cancers. Study at large: Melanoma, hepatocellular carcinoma, head and neck or renal cell cancer occurred in dose-escalation patients.

Libraries were prepared by immunoSEQ multiplex PCR; TCRdb keeps only in-frame clonotypes and omits some of them. Seen here are approximately 91,000 clones, 80% to 90% observed once, and the top ten hold 0.31%. Sampling times: baseline, cycle 4 day 1, cycle 7 day 1. The CDR3 totals 15 residues. Germline V lookup: CDR1 MNHNS, CDR2 SASEGT. J gave up 7 bases and V 7 bases, and 5 bases lay outside the gene matches. The specimen was CD4+ or CD8+ T cells sorted from blood, collected in a trial of the OX40 agonist ivuxolimab. This sequence originates from an adult with an advanced solid tumor such as melanoma, head and neck, liver or kidney cancer. The rearrangement joins TRBV6-1 to TRBJ2-1, with 15 bases aligning to TRBD2. CDR3 amino acids: CASTAGTSGGNEQFF. CDR3 nucleotide sequence: TGTGCCAGCACGGCCGGGACTAGCGGGGGGAATGAGCAGTTCTTC.